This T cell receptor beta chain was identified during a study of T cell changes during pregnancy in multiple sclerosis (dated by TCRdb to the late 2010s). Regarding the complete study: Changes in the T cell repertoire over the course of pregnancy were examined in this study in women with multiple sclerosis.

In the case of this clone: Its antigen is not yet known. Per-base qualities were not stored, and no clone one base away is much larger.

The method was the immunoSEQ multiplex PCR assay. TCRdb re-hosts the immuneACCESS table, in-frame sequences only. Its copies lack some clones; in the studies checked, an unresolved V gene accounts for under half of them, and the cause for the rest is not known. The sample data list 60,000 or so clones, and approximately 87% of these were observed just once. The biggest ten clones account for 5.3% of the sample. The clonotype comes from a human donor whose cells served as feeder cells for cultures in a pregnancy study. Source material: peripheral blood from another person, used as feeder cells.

CDR3 region: CAILTSGDYEQYF. Read as DNA, the sequence is TGTGCCATCTTGACTAGCGGAGATTACGAGCAGTACTTC. In this chain, TRBV6-4 is recombined with TRBJ2-7; 9 middle bases align to TRBD2. The CDR3 starts with the cysteine, ends with the phenylalanine, and has 13 residues. Only the CDR3 DNA stays, 39 bases, in frame from base 1. Based on the germline V gene, the CDR1 and CDR2 sequences are MRHNA and SNTAGT. The germline V end is reduced by 10 bases and the J end by 4 bases; junction bases left unmatched: 8.